In this sample, the clone carrying this T cell receptor (beta chain) turned up a few times. No antigen is known for it. This record belongs to a study of beta chain features in type 1 diabetes. There are 16 residues in the CDR3. Per the germline V gene, CDR1 is SGDLS and CDR2 is YYNGEE. Trimming took 3 bases from V and 0 from J, leaving 16 bases between them. Whole-study findings and limits: Using cDNA template may skew counts toward highly expressing activated cells.

Sequencing targeted expressed TCRB transcripts, as all isolated RNA had been reverse transcribed. Assay: immunoSEQ multiplex PCR; the TCRdb copy retains only in-frame clones and omits some. The table has roughly 250,000 clones, 9.6% seen once; the top ten hold 0.03% to 0.04%. Source material: naive CD4+ T cells from blood. The chain combines TRBV9 with TRBJ2-7, with D possibly TRBD1 on 6 matching bases. The TCR comes from a woman under 30 in good health. CDR3 protein: CASSAYQTGFSYEQYF. Written as DNA, the CDR3 is TGTGCCAGCAGCGCTTACCAAACAGGGTTCTCCTACGAGCAGTACTTC.